This T cell receptor beta chain was recovered during a study of cytomegalovirus exposure and HLA in healthy donors. Generated by immunoSEQ multiplex PCR, the TCRdb table keeps only in-frame clones and is missing some. The sample shows 200,000 to 250,000 clones, around 90% of them seen only once. This clone was picked up one time. Antigen unknown. Study results and caveats: Most sequenced TCRs were rare (though some public TCRs occurred in many donors). The study put 150 to 200 TCR beta chains on its list as cytomegalovirus-associated. A few CMV-associated chains proved CMV antigen-specific in vitro.

The sequencing input was PBMCs. The clonotype comes from a woman younger than 35 in good health and CMV-seronegative.

CDR3 residues: CASSLYFDETYEQYF. The CDR3 region has the DNA TGCGCCAGCAGCTTGTACTTTGATGAAACTTACGAGCAGTACTTC. V usage is TRBV5-1 and J usage is TRBJ2-7, with D hard to call. The V gene lost 1 base and the J gene lost 4 bases, with 15 bases spanning the gap. The CDR3 has 15 amino acids. The germline CDR1 and CDR2 sequences are SGHRS and YFSETQ. The whole variable domain, remainder taken from reference TRBV5-1 and TRBJ2-7, is KAGVTQTPRYLIKTRGQQVTLSCSPISGHRSVSWYQQTPGQGLQFLFEYFSETQRNKGNFPGRFSGRQFSNSRSEMNVSTLELGDSALYLCASSLYFDETYEQYFGPGTRLTVT.